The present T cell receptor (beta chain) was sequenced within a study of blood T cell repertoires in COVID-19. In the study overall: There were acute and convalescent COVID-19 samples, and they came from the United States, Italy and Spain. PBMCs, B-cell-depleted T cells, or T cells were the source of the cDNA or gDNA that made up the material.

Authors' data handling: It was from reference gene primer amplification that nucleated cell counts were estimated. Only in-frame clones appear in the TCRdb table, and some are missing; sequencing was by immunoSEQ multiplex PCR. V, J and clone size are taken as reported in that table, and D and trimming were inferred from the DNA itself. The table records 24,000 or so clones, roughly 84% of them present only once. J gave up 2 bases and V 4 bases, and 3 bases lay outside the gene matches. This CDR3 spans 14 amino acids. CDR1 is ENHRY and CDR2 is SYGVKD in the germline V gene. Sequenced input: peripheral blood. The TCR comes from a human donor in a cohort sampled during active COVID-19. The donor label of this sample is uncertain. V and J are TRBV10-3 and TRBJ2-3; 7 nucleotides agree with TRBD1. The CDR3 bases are TGTGCCATCAGTGGGGGACAGTACACAGATACGCAGTATTTT. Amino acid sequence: CAISGGQYTDTQYF.